Listed here are 5 T cell receptor beta chains from one sample, sequenced in a study of T-cell memory formation after mild COVID-19. TCRdb analysed the 5' RACE reads with MiXCR anew, one entry per CDR3 protein. The profile shows 340,000 or so distinct CDR3 sequences, under 15% of them singletons. Sample: PBMCs or a T cell subset sorted from them (not recorded which). The receptors here all came from a man aged 18 to 29 who had mild COVID-19 (a few samples of this study predate the infection). Cell type and time point are not known.

This clonotype has a count of ten or more. The rearrangement uses TRBV7-8 and TRBJ2-2, with 16 nucleotides matching TRBD2. V gave up 10 bases and J gave up 6 bases; unmatched junction bases: 5. Germline V lookup: CDR1 SGHVS, CDR2 FQNEAQ. The CDR3 runs to 15 residues. CDR3 in amino acids: CATAGLAGGAGELFF. CDR3 nucleotides: TGTGCCACCGCGGGACTAGCGGGGGGGGCCGGGGAGCTGTTTTTT. The complete variable domain, with remaining parts taken from reference TRBV7-8 and TRBJ2-2, reads GAGVSQSPRYKVAKRGQDVALRCDPISGHVSLFWYQQALGQGPEFLTYFQNEAQLDKSGLPSDRFFAERPEGSVSTLKIQRTQQEDSAVYLCATAGLAGGAGELFFGEGSRLTVL.

This clonotype appeared a few times. V gene TRBV10-1 combines with J gene TRBJ1-1; the D is unclear. Germline CDR1 reads WNHNN; CDR2 reads SYGVQD (reference sequence). The CDR3 is 13 amino acids. V was trimmed by 3 bases and J by 1 base, leaving 6 bases between them. The CDR3 sequence: CASSDSRNTEAFF. CDR3 bases: TGCGCCAGCAGTGACTCGAGGAACACTGAAGCTTTCTTT.

This clonotype was observed a handful of times. V gene TRBV5-1 combines with J gene TRBJ2-5; D perhaps matches TRBD1 (6 bases). Germline V gives CDR1 SGHRS, CDR2 YFSETQ. The V end was cut by 3 bases, the J end by 5 bases, with 14 bases between. This CDR3 is 14 amino acids long. Here the CDR3 reads CASSYQGSEETQYF. In DNA form, the CDR3 reads TGCGCCAGCAGCTATCAGGGGTCGGAGGAGACCCAGTACTTC.

This clonotype was seen repeatedly, ten times or more. The rearrangement joins TRBV7-2 to TRBJ2-1; 8 nucleotides line up with TRBD1. Germline values: CDR1 SGHTA, CDR2 FQGNSA. The CDR3 consists of 14 residues. J lost 3 bases, V lost 7 bases, and 5 bases had no gene match. As DNA, the CDR3 is TGTGCCAGCACGACAGGGGTATACTACAATGAGCAGTTCTTC. This sequence encodes CASTTGVYYNEQFF.

In this sample, this clonotype turned up a few times. The chain uses TRBV5-1 and TRBJ2-6; D is undetermined. Trimming stripped 4 bases from V and 2 bases from J, with 7 bases between. This CDR3 is 14 amino acids long. In germline, CDR1 is SGHRS, CDR2 YFSETQ. CDR3 sequence: CASSTIPGANVLTF. In DNA, the CDR3 is TGCGCCAGCAGCACAATCCCTGGGGCCAACGTCCTGACTTTC.